The entry that follows covers one T cell receptor (beta chain) sequence. Its antigen is unknown. Base qualities were left out, and no much larger clone turns up one base away. Library generation was performed with the immunoSEQ multiplex PCR assay. T cell repertoires were profiled by deep sequencing of rearranged TCR beta loci, alongside multiparametric flow cytometry. TCRdb holds this immuneACCESS table with in-frame rearrangements only. Some clones are missing; in checked studies, unresolved V genes explain under half, and the rest has no known cause. This sample lists tens of thousands of clones; approximately 87% were detected once. The top ten clonotypes cover 40% to 50% of the sample. This sample is drawn from a study of lymphopenia after photon versus proton radiotherapy (dated by TCRdb to the late 2010s). With respect to the entire study: The study compared the immunological effects of photon versus proton radiation therapy in patients with gastrointestinal tumors who developed high-grade lymphopenia. A cohort of roughly 18 patients with gastrointestinal tumors who received either photon or proton therapy and subsequently developed lymphopenia was included. The goal of the study was to describe how the two radiation modalities differ in their effects on the immune system. The paper as a whole reports these results and caveats: Relative stability during treatment was observed in proton-treated patients, whereas loss of naive T cells and TCR diversity and gain of effector/memory populations were observed in photon-treated patients. After the lymphocyte count nadir, repertoires from photon-treated patients showed oligoclonal expansion, particularly of CD8+ Temra cells, and this expansion drove the decline in diversity. Among patients across the cohort who died, overall survival time showed an inverse correlation with a larger post-nadir drop in TCR diversity. The survival association was assessed only in patients who died, and better survival with proton therapy was presented by the authors as a possibility rather than a demonstrated result.

As encoded in the germline V gene (reference sequence), CDR1 is WNHNN while CDR2 is SYGVQD. From cysteine to phenylalanine, the CDR3 is 17 amino acids long. Only CDR3 DNA remains: 51 bases, in frame from the first base. Trimming removed 3 bases from V and 10 bases from J, leaving 24 bases between the germline ends. The material sequenced was peripheral blood, taken from a patient treated with proton-based radiotherapy. The sequence derives from a woman in her fifties or sixties with cholangiocarcinoma. Some clones in this sample may be carry-over from other donors' samples. The chain links TRBV10-1 with TRBJ2-2, and the D gene may be TRBD2, 6 bases matching. The sequenced DNA: TGCGCCAGCAGTGATAATGGCGTGGGAGGATCGCGGGAGGAGCTGTTTTTT. Its translation reads: CASSDNGVGGSREELFF.